Following are 24 T cell receptor beta chains from one sample sequenced in a study of cytomegalovirus exposure and HLA in healthy donors. 60 Vbeta and 13 Jbeta primers were used in PCR. Sequencing used immunoSEQ multiplex PCR; TCRdb keeps in-frame clones, though not all of them. This table holds 200,000 to 250,000 clones, approximately 85% found once. The sample comprised PBMCs. These receptor sequences come from a woman in her forties in good health and CMV-seronegative.

The chain joins TRBV6-4 to TRBJ2-1; 8 bases are a match to TRBD2. The germline CDR1 and CDR2 sequences are MRHNA and SNTAGT. V dropped 2 bases and J dropped 3; count of bases not matched to a gene: 3. This CDR3 is built from 15 residues. The CDR3 nucleotides read TGTGCCAGCAGTGACGAAGCGGGAGTCTACAATGAGCAGTTCTTC. It yields the protein CASSDEAGVYNEQFF.

The genes are TRBV10-1 and TRBJ2-5; tentative D call: TRBD1 (6 bases). This CDR3 contains 14 residues. Germline CDR1 is WNHNN and CDR2 is SYGVQD (reference sequence). Trimming removed 5 bases from V and 5 bases from J, with 15 bases in between. The CDR3 DNA sequence: TGCGCCAGCAGTAGTTCAGGGGCCTGGGAGACCCAGTACTTC. Translated: CASSSSGAWETQYF.

The chain carries TRBV10-3 and TRBJ2-2; 12 bases fit TRBD1. This CDR3 comprises 18 residues. Germline loops: CDR1 ENHRY, CDR2 SYGVKD. Trimming took 1 base from V and 4 from J; bases not matched to a gene: 7. The CDR3, as DNA: TGTGCCATCAGTGAGTACTTGGGGACAGGGGGCCGCACCGGGGAGCTGTTTTTT. It encodes CAISEYLGTGGRTGELFF.

The chain couples TRBV28 to TRBJ1-2; TRBD1 matches 8 bases. The CDR3 has 14 residues. Germline V gene sequence: CDR1 MDHEN, CDR2 SYDVKM. The ends lost 0 bases at V and 8 bases at J; junction bases unmatched: 5. The CDR3 reads CASSLWGTGPGYTF. The CDR3 DNA follows: TGTGCCAGCAGTTTATGGGGGACAGGACCCGGCTACACCTTC.

J is TRBJ1-2 and V is TRBV28; maybe TRBD1 (5 bases). Germline V gives CDR1 MDHEN, CDR2 SYDVKM. Trimming cost V 1 base and J 8 bases, with 14 bases left between them. CDR3 length: 14 residues. DNA of the CDR3: TGTGCCAGCAGTTTATCGACAGCGCTCATCGGCTACACCTTC. Protein sequence: CASSLSTALIGYTF.

The chain uses TRBV30 and TRBJ1-5, with TRBD1 as a possible D gene (5 bases). Germline values: CDR1 GTSNPN, CDR2 SVGIG (reference sequence). The CDR3 runs 14 residues. The V end lost 0 bases, the J end lost 7 bases, and 13 bases lay between the germline ends. CDR3 loop: CAWSVRGLGQPQHF. The CDR3 bases are TGTGCCTGGAGTGTACGGGGGTTAGGGCAGCCCCAGCATTTT.

The chain uses TRBV7-8 and TRBJ2-3; D remains ambiguous. There are 12 residues in the CDR3. The V end lost 6 bases, the J end lost 0 bases, and 4 bases lay between the germline ends. Germline assignment: CDR1 SGHVS and CDR2 FQNEAQ. CDR3 coding DNA: TGTGCCAGCAGGTCAAGCACAGATACGCAGTATTTT. It is translated as CASRSSTDTQYF.

CDR3 DNA: TGTGCCAGCTCAGGTAACAGGACCAATCAGCCCCAGCATTTT. Translation: CASSGNRTNQPQHF. The rearrangement links TRBV18 to TRBJ1-5; the D gene is possibly TRBD1 (5 bases). The germline V and J ends were trimmed by 5 bases and 3 bases, with 11 bases remaining between them. The CDR3 spans 14 residues. Germline values: CDR1 KGHSH, CDR2 LQKENI.

The chain couples TRBV27 to TRBJ2-3; 7 bases fit TRBD2. V was pared by 5 bases and J by 9 bases, with 11 bases of the junction left unmatched. The CDR3 totals 14 residues. CDR1 and CDR2 (germline): MNHEY, SMNVEV (reference sequence). The CDR3, as DNA: TGTGCCAGCAGTCCCGGGGCTAGCGGCCACACGCAGTATTTT. It specifies CASSPGASGHTQYF.

The chain combines TRBV7-2 with TRBJ2-5; a weak D match, TRBD2 (5 bases). The CDR3 is made up of 16 amino acids. Trimming shortened V by 5 bases and J by 5 bases, and 21 bases separated the two germline ends. Per germline, CDR1 SGHTA and CDR2 FQGNSA. CDR3 coding DNA: TGTGCCAGCAGCCTGTTGGGTGGGAGAGTGATGGAGACCCAGTACTTC. Translated, it gives CASSLLGGRVMETQYF.

J is TRBJ1-4 and V is TRBV5-1, with no clear D. The V gene's germline CDR1 is SGHRS and CDR2 YFSETQ. Trimming removed 0 bases at V and 7 bases at J, with 13 bases between. This CDR3 comprises 15 residues. The CDR3 is CASSLASGAGEKLFF. CDR3 DNA: TGCGCCAGCAGCTTGGCATCGGGAGCGGGTGAAAAACTGTTTTTT. The variable domain in full, with the rest retrieved from reference TRBV5-1 and TRBJ1-4, is KAGVTQTPRYLIKTRGQQVTLSCSPISGHRSVSWYQQTPGQGLQFLFEYFSETQRNKGNFPGRFSGRQFSNSRSEMNVSTLELGDSALYLCASSLASGAGEKLFFGSGTQLSVL.

The genes are TRBV5-6 and TRBJ2-1; 7 bases are shared with TRBD2. Germline values: CDR1 SGHDT, CDR2 YYEEEE. The CDR3 is 16 residues long. V lost 0 bases and J lost 6; bases outside the gene matches: 9. CDR3 residues: CASSLVSSGYTNEQFF. CDR3 DNA: TGTGCCAGCAGCTTGGTTTCTAGCGGTTATACCAATGAGCAGTTCTTC. Combining the CDR3 with reference TRBV5-6 and TRBJ2-1 gives the whole variable domain DAGVTQSPTHLIKTRGQQVTLRCSPKSGHDTVSWYQQALGQGPQFIFQYYEEEERQRGNFPDRFSGHQFPNYSSELNVNALLLGDSALYLCASSLVSSGYTNEQFFGPGTRLTVL.

The rearrangement uses TRBV29-1 and TRBJ2-7, with 8 nucleotides matching TRBD1. Germline V gives CDR1 SQVTM, CDR2 ANQGSEA. V dropped 7 bases and J dropped 7; count of bases not matched to a gene: 9. CDR3 length: 12 residues. CDR3 sequence reads: CSALGQAGEQYF. For the CDR3, the DNA is TGCAGCGCTCTGGGACAGGCGGGTGAGCAGTACTTC.

The chain recombines TRBV6-6 with TRBJ2-2; no clear D. CDR3 length: 15 residues. V was shortened by 5 bases and J by 5 bases, with 15 bases between the two germline ends. CDR1 and CDR2 (germline): MNHNY, SVGAGI (reference sequence). In DNA form, the CDR3 reads TGTGCCAGCAGTAACTGGGCGCAGACGACCGGGGAGCTGTTTTTT. Translation gives CASSNWAQTTGELFF.

CDR3 protein: CASSPGQGVSPLHF. In DNA form, the CDR3 reads TGTGCCAGCTCACCGGGACAGGGGGTTTCACCCCTCCACTTT. The gene calls are TRBV18 and TRBJ1-6; TRBD1 matches 11 bases. CDR1 is KGHSH, CDR2 LQKENI, per germline. CDR3 size: 14 residues. Losses at the gene ends were 3 bases for V and 9 bases for J; bases not matched to a gene: 1.

The V gene is TRBV11-2, the J gene TRBJ1-1, with TRBD1 as a possible D gene (6 bases). This CDR3 has 14 amino acids. V dropped 5 bases and J dropped 1 base, with 11 bases sitting between them. Germline V gene lookup returns CDR1 SGHAT and CDR2 FQNNGV. This chain's CDR3 is CASSQGQKNTEAFF. The CDR3, as DNA: TGTGCCAGCAGCCAAGGACAGAAGAACACTGAAGCTTTCTTT.

This chain connects TRBV5-1 to TRBJ1-2; possible D gene TRBD1, 5 bases. This CDR3 has 16 residues. CDR1 is SGHRS and CDR2 is YFSETQ in the germline V gene. V lost 4 bases and J 3 bases, leaving 19 bases between the germline ends. The CDR3 reads CASSPFAGTTDYGYTF. The CDR3 DNA reads as TGCGCCAGCAGCCCATTCGCCGGGACTACCGACTATGGCTACACCTTC.

The genes are TRBV2 and TRBJ1-2; D not resolved. The CDR3 consists of 17 residues. V lost 1 base to trimming and J lost 4 bases, with 19 bases between them. Germline V gives CDR1 SNHLY, CDR2 FYNNEI. The CDR3 protein is CASSEGAEGGMGYGYTF. The CDR3 DNA sequence: TGTGCCAGCAGTGAAGGTGCGGAAGGAGGGATGGGCTATGGCTACACCTTC. Using reference TRBV2 and TRBJ1-2 for the parts outside the CDR3, the full variable domain is EPEVTQTPSHQVTQMGQEVILRCVPISNHLYFYWYRQILGQKVEFLVSFYNNEISEKSEIFDDQFSVERPDGSNFTLKIRSTKLEDSAMYFCASSEGAEGGMGYGYTFGSGTRLTVV.

This clone was picked up a small number of times. The chain uses TRBV19 and TRBJ2-1; D is unclear. Germline CDR1 reads LNHDA; CDR2 reads SQIVND (reference sequence). Trimming pared 5 bases from V and 9 bases from J, leaving 17 bases between. There are 14 residues in the CDR3. The CDR3 DNA follows: TGTGCCAGTAGTTCCTTAGTCTCGACTGGTGAGCAGTTCTTC. It codes for CASSSLVSTGEQFF.

V usage is TRBV14 and J usage is TRBJ2-6; tentative D call: TRBD2 (6 bases). In germline, CDR1 is SGHDN, CDR2 FVKESK. Trimming stripped 5 bases from V and 4 bases from J, with 15 bases between. The CDR3 contains 16 residues. The DNA of the CDR3 is TGTGCCAGCAGCGCTTTGAAGGGGAGGGGGGCCAACGTCCTGACTTTC. Amino acids: CASSALKGRGANVLTF.

The chain is built from TRBV7-2 and TRBJ1-5; 7 bases agree with TRBD1. The CDR3 runs 14 residues. Germline V gene sequence: CDR1 SGHTA, CDR2 FQGNSA. V lost 3 bases, J lost 7 bases, and 6 bases stayed unmatched. The CDR3, as DNA: TGTGCCAGCAGCTTCCGACAGGGAGGCCAGCCCCAGCATTTT. Its translation: CASSFRQGGQPQHF.

This chain connects TRBV19 to TRBJ2-5; tentatively, D is TRBD2 (5 bases). This CDR3 spans 13 amino acids. Looked up from germline, CDR1 is LNHDA and CDR2 is SQIVND (reference sequence). The germline V and J ends were trimmed by 3 bases and 4 bases, with 9 bases remaining between them. The CDR3 is CASSILARETQYF. The CDR3 DNA reads as TGTGCCAGTAGTATTCTAGCTAGAGAGACCCAGTACTTC.

This clone was seen a few times. V and J are TRBV7-9 and TRBJ2-7; D is unclear. In germline, CDR1 is SEHNR, CDR2 FQNEAQ (reference sequence). V dropped 1 base and J dropped 3 bases, with 10 bases sitting between them. The CDR3 is made up of 14 amino acids. For the CDR3, the DNA is TGTGCCAGCAGCTTAGTAGGAGACTTCTACGAGCAGTACTTC. It encodes CASSLVGDFYEQYF.

The chain joins TRBV6-1 to TRBJ1-1, with D possibly TRBD1 on 5 matching bases. The CDR3 sequence is 13 residues long. The germline CDR1 and CDR2 sequences are MNHNS and SASEGT. Trimming cost V 2 bases and J 11 bases, with 15 bases left between them. The DNA of the CDR3 is TGTGCCAGCAGTGAATTTAGTGGGGGACTGGCTTTCTTT. Encoded protein: CASSEFSGGLAFF.